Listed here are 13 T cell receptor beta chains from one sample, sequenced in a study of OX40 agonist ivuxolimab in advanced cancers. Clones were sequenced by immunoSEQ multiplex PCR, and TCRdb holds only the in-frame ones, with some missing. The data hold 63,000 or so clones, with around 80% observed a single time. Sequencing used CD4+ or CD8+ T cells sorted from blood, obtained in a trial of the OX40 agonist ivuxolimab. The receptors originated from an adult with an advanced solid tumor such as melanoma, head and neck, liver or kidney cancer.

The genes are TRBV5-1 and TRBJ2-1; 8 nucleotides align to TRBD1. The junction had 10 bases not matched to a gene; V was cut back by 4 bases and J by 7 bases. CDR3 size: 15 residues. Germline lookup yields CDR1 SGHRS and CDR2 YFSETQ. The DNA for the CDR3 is TGCGCCAGCAGCCATGGACAGGGTGGGGGTAATGAGCAGTTCTTC. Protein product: CASSHGQGGGNEQFF. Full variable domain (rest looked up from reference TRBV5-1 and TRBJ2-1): KAGVTQTPRYLIKTRGQQVTLSCSPISGHRSVSWYQQTPGQGLQFLFEYFSETQRNKGNFPGRFSGRQFSNSRSEMNVSTLELGDSALYLCASSHGQGGGNEQFFGPGTRLTVL.

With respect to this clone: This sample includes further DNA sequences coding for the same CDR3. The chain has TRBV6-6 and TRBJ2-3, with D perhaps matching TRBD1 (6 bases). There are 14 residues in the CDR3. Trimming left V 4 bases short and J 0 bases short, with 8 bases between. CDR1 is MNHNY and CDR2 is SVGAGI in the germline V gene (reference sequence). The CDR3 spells CASSSGQSTDTQYF. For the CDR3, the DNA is TGTGCCAGCAGTTCAGGACAGAGCACAGATACGCAGTATTTT.

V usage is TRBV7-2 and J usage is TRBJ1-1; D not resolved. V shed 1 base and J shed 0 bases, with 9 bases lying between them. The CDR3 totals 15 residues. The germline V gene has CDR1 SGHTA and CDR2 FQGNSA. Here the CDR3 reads CASSLGSGVNTEAFF. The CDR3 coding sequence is TGTGCCAGCAGCTTAGGGTCCGGGGTGAACACTGAAGCTTTCTTT.

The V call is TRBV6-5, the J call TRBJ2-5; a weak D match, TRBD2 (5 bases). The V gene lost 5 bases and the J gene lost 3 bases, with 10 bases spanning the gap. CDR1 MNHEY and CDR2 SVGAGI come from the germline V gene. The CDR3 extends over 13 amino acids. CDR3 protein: CASSRTGKETQYF. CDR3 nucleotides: TGTGCCAGCAGTCGGACTGGAAAAGAGACCCAGTACTTC.

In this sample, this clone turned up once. CDR3 DNA sequence: TGTGCCAGCAGTCTTACCTTCAGGGTGTGGAAGTACGAGCAGTACTTC. It encodes CASSLTFRVWKYEQYF. The chain links TRBV21-1 to TRBJ2-5; the tabulated D call, TRBD1, remains unverified against the DNA. The J call is doubtful: the DNA matches TRBJ2-7 better. TRBV21-1 is assigned pseudogene status. This CDR3 spans 16 amino acids.

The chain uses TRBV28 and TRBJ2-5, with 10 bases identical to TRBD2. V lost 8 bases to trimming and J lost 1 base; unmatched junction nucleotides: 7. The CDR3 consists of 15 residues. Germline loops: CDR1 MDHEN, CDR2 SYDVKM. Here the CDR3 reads CASGGSGGRQETQYF. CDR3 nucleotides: TGTGCCAGCGGAGGTAGCGGGGGGCGCCAAGAGACCCAGTACTTC.

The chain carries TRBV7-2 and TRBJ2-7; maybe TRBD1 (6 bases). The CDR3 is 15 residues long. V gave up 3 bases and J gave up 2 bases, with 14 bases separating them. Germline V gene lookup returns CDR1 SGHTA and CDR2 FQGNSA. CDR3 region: CASSFSGTPTYEQYF. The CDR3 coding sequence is TGTGCCAGCAGCTTCTCCGGGACACCAACCTACGAGCAGTACTTC.

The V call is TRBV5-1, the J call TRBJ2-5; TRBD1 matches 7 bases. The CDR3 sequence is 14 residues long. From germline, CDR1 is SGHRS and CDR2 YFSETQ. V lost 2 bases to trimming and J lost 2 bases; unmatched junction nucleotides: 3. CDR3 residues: CASSLQGSQETQYF. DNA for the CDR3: TGCGCCAGCAGCTTACAGGGGAGTCAAGAGACCCAGTACTTC.

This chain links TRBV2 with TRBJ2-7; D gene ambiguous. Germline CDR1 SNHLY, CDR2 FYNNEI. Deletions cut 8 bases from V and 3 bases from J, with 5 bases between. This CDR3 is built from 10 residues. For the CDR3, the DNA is TGTGCCAGCGGGGTCTACGAGCAGTACTTC. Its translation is CASGVYEQYF.

The CDR3 is CASRQTGGVGEQYF. Written as DNA, the CDR3 is TGTGCCAGCAGACAAACAGGGGGCGTGGGGGAGCAGTACTTC. The V and J genes are TRBV7-2 and TRBJ2-7; 9 bases align to TRBD1. Germline CDR1 reads SGHTA; CDR2 reads FQGNSA. Germline trimming cut 6 bases from V and 7 bases from J; bases unmatched to any gene: 10. CDR3 size: 14 residues.

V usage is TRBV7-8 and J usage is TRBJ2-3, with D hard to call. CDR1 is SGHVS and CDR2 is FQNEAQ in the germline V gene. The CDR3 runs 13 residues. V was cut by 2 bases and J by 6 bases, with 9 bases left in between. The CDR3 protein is CASSLRLPDTQYF. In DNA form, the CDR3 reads TGTGCCAGCAGCTTACGGTTGCCGGATACGCAGTATTTT.

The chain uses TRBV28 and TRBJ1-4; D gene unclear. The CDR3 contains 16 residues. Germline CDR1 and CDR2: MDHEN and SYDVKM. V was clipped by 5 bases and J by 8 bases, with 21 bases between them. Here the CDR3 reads CASSQADGPRGEKLFF. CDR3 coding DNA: TGTGCCAGCAGTCAGGCCGACGGGCCCCGGGGAGAAAAACTGTTTTTT.

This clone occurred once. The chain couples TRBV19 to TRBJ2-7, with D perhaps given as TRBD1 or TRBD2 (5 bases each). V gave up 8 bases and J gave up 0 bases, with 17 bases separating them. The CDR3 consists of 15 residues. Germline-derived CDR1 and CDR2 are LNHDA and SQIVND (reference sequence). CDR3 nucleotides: TGTGCCAGTCAAAGTGGGACCACAAGCTCCTACGAGCAGTACTTC. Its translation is CASQSGTTSSYEQYF.